This T cell receptor beta chain originates from a study of T-cell reconstitution after alpha-beta-depleted transplantation in children. Study-level points and caveats: For some patients, TCRbeta diversity was high at day 60 because of recipient T cells and thymic progenitors that survived. T-cell numbers and diversity, one year after transplant, stemmed largely from T cells that were newly produced. Several hundred graft clones that had expanded were reportedly the source of alpha-beta T cells about two months after transplant.

CDR1 SGHRS and CDR2 YFSETQ come from the germline V gene. V gave up 0 bases and J gave up 2 bases, with 24 bases separating them. The CDR3 loop spans 19 amino acids. Worth noting for this clonotype: Its cognate antigen is unknown.

Unique molecular identifiers were incorporated into the prepared TCRbeta library. TCRdb analysed the PCR reads with MiXCR anew, one entry per CDR3 protein. The top ten clones hold roughly two fifths of a sample with just under 350,000 distinct CDR3 sequences, 15% to 20% of them seen once. The chain couples TRBV5-1 to TRBJ2-7, with D possibly TRBD1 on 6 matching bases. The sample was PBMCs, mostly from graft donor cells, taken 360 days after TCRalphabeta/CD19-depleted stem cell transplant. This clonotype was obtained from a male patient aged 2 to 10 who had a stem cell transplant for acute lymphoblastic leukemia, so the T cells may come from the graft donor. The CDR3 spells CASSLVGASMRGRAYEQYF. The DNA for the CDR3 is TGCGCCAGCAGCTTGGTGGGGGCTTCCATGAGGGGAAGAGCCTACGAGCAGTACTTC.